A selection of T cell receptor beta chains follows, all from one sample in a study of OX40 agonist ivuxolimab in advanced cancers. Only in-frame clones appear in the TCRdb table, and some are missing; sequencing was by immunoSEQ multiplex PCR. The table shows roughly 80,000 clones, with 85% to 95% occurring only once. The material was CD4+ or CD8+ T cells sorted from blood, obtained in a trial of the OX40 agonist ivuxolimab. All receptors come from an adult with an advanced solid tumor such as melanoma, head and neck, liver or kidney cancer. Both conserved end residues are part of each CDR3. A D gene is named only where the DNA matches it firmly. Size tells how often a clone was seen (once, few, many) or the class of an expanded clone, and some rows leave it out.

v_gene	j_gene	d_gene	abundance	CDR3nt	CDR3aa
TRBV6-6	TRBJ1-1	-	-	TGTGCCAGCAGTTACTCGAGTGACACTGAAGCTTTCTTT	CASSYSSDTEAFF
TRBV10-3	TRBJ2-5	-	-	TGTGCCATCAGTGAGAAGCCAGAGGGAACCGAGACCCAGTACTTC	CAISEKPEGTETQYF
TRBV9	TRBJ1-2	TRBD1	-	TGTGCCAGCAGCGGCCGACAGGGAGGGGATGGCTACACCTTC	CASSGRQGGDGYTF
TRBV9	TRBJ2-1	-	-	TGTGCCAGCAGCGTGACGAGAGAGGACAATGAGCAGTTCTTC	CASSVTREDNEQFF
TRBV4-3	TRBJ1-1	-	-	TGCGCCAGCAGCCAACCGGGACAGAACACTGAAGCTTTCTTT	CASSQPGQNTEAFF
TRBV5-1	TRBJ2-5	-	-	TGCGCCAGCAGTGCGGGGGCACAGTACCAAGAGACCCAGTACTTC	CASSAGAQYQETQYF
TRBV9	TRBJ2-1	TRBD2	-	TGTGCCAGCAGCGTAGAAGGGAGTAGCGGGGGACCTTACAATGAGCAGTTCTTC	CASSVEGSSGGPYNEQFF
TRBV7-9	TRBJ2-5	-	-	TGTGCCAGCAGCTCCGAGGACACGAGAGGGGAGACCCAGTACTTC	CASSSEDTRGETQYF
TRBV7-9	TRBJ2-5	-	-	TGTGCCAGCAGCTCGCCCACGGGACATAGCTTACAAGAGACCCAGTACTTC	CASSSPTGHSLQETQYF
TRBV18	TRBJ1-4	-	-	TGTGCCAGCTCACCAGACATCGCAACTAATGAAAAACTGTTTTTT	CASSPDIATNEKLFF
TRBV27	TRBJ2-1	TRBD2	-	TGTGCCAGCACGGCGGGAGGGCTATACAATGAGCAGTTCTTC	CASTAGGLYNEQFF
TRBV7-2	TRBJ1-2	-	-	TGTGCCAGCAGCTTAGCGCGAAGGCAAGCCTATGGCTACACCTTC	CASSLARRQAYGYTF
TRBV7-6	TRBJ2-1	-	-	TGTGCCAGCAGCTTAGTAACCAATGAGCAGTTCTTC	CASSLVTNEQFF
TRBV27	TRBJ2-2	-	-	TGTGCCAGCAGCCCGGCAGGGTCGACCGGGGAGCTGTTTTTT	CASSPAGSTGELFF
TRBV11-2	TRBJ2-7	-	-	TGTGCCAGCAGCCTGGGAGGAGGACTACCATCCGAGCAGTACTTC	CASSLGGGLPSEQYF
TRBV28	TRBJ2-4	TRBD2	few	TGTGCCAGCAGTTTAGGGAGGGGCCGGGACATTCAGTACTTC	CASSLGRGRDIQYF
TRBV9	TRBJ2-1	-	-	TGTGCCAGCAGCCCCTCCGGCTCGTACAATGAGCAGTTCTTC	CASSPSGSYNEQFF
TRBV11-2	TRBJ1-6	TRBD1	once	TGTGCCAGCGGATCTACGTCGACAGGGGGATCACCCCTCCACTTT	CASGSTSTGGSPLHF
TRBV27	TRBJ1-3	-	-	TGTGCCAGCAGTTTGGCAGGTACTGGAAACACCATATATTTT	CASSLAGTGNTIYF
TRBV28	TRBJ2-7	-	-	TGTGCCAGCAGTTTTTCGGGGTCCTACGAGCAGTACTTC	CASSFSGSYEQYF
TRBV9	TRBJ2-7	-	-	TGTGCCAGCAGCGCCGGGGGACTTCCAACCTACGAGCAGTACTTC	CASSAGGLPTYEQYF
TRBV27	TRBJ1-5	-	-	TGTGCCAGCAGCTATCGTGGGGGTCAGCCCCAACATTTT	CASSYRGGQPQHF
TRBV5-1	TRBJ1-3	-	-	TGCGCCAGCAGCTTGGCCCCCACAGGTCTGGGGCCCTCTGGAAACACCATATATTTT	CASSLAPTGLGPSGNTIYF
TRBV13	TRBJ2-7	TRBD1	-	TGTGCCAGCAGCTACGGACAGGGAGTCTACGAGCAGTACTTC	CASSYGQGVYEQYF
TRBV6-6	TRBJ1-4	-	-	TGTGCCAGCAGGCTACGGGACAAAAAGGGCTATGAAAAACTGTTTTTT	CASRLRDKKGYEKLFF
TRBV7-7	TRBJ2-7	-	-	TGTGCTAGCAGCCCTCTCATGGGCCCGGCCTACGAGCAGTACTTC	CASSPLMGPAYEQYF
TRBV7-2	TRBJ1-3	TRBD1	-	TGTGCCAGCAGCTACACACCTGACAGGGACGGAAACACCATATATTTT	CASSYTPDRDGNTIYF
TRBV27	TRBJ1-2	-	-	TGTGCCAGCAGTTTATTCAACGGGGGCAGCTATGGCTACACCTTC	CASSLFNGGSYGYTF
TRBV27	TRBJ1-1	-	-	TGTGCCAGCAGCCGGGGTCGTCAAGCTTTCTTT	CASSRGRQAFF